This entry lists 24 T cell receptor beta chains sequenced from one sample in a study of T-cell reconstitution after alpha-beta-depleted transplantation in children. Using unique molecular identifiers, the investigators prepared the TCRbeta library. TCRdb re-called the PCR reads through MiXCR, storing one row per CDR3 protein. The sample holds some 290,000 distinct CDR3 sequences, approximately 9.6% seen once. Sequenced material: PBMCs from the stem cell graft donor, taken from the stem cell graft. These receptor sequences come from a human donor who donated a stem cell graft to a child with SCID.

There are a few counts of this clonotype. This chain joins TRBV7-2 and TRBJ1-5, with unresolved D. CDR3 length: 14 residues. V was trimmed by 0 bases and J by 8 bases, leaving 11 bases between them. The germline gives CDR1 SGHTA, CDR2 FQGNSA. The CDR3, as DNA: TGTGCCAGCAGCTTAGCCGGACCCGTCAAGCCCCAGCATTTT. This gives the protein CASSLAGPVKPQHF.

The chain employs TRBV2 and TRBJ2-1; D gene ambiguous. Germline V gene data show CDR1 as SNHLY and CDR2 as FYNNEI. Trimming removed 6 bases from V and 2 bases from J, with 17 bases in between. This CDR3 is built from 16 residues. The CDR3 loop is CASRTTRSGTYNEQFF. CDR3 nucleotide sequence: TGTGCCAGCAGAACTACAAGGAGTGGAACCTACAATGAGCAGTTCTTC.

This sequence joins TRBV4-1 and TRBJ1-2, with TRBD1 identical over 9 bases. Germline lookup yields CDR1 MGHRA and CDR2 YSYEKL. This CDR3 has 15 residues. V was clipped by 1 base and J by 5 bases; unmatched bases: 5. CDR3 nucleotides: TGCGCCAGCAGCCAAGTTGGACAGGGGAGGTATGGCTACACCTTC. Translating gives CASSQVGQGRYGYTF.

This clonotype was counted between two and nine times. V and J are TRBV19 and TRBJ2-3, with D hard to call. The CDR3 consists of 16 residues. V was pared by 5 bases and J by 2 bases, with 17 bases between. The germline gives CDR1 LNHDA, CDR2 SQIVND (reference sequence). This CDR3 is CASSPRRLLDTDTQYF. In DNA, the CDR3 is TGTGCCAGTAGTCCAAGACGACTCCTCGACACAGATACGCAGTATTTT.

This clonotype was counted only a few times. V is TRBV18 and J is TRBJ2-3; D is unclear. This CDR3 has 14 residues. Germline values: CDR1 KGHSH, CDR2 LQKENI. Trimming took 2 bases from V and 2 from J, leaving 8 bases between them. The CDR3 protein is CASSPGVTTDTQYF. The CDR3 DNA sequence: TGTGCCAGCTCACCAGGGGTTACCACAGATACGCAGTATTTT.

As DNA, the CDR3 is TGCAGTGCAAGGACTAGCGGAACCTACGAGCAGTACTTC. This gives the protein CSARTSGTYEQYF. The rearrangement links TRBV20-1 to TRBJ2-7, with 10 positions matching TRBD2. V trimming: 6 bases; J trimming: 2 bases; junction bases outside the gene matches: 4. The CDR3 covers 13 residues. Germline values: CDR1 DFQATT, CDR2 SNEGSKA (reference sequence).

This clonotype was seen repeatedly, ten times or more. The J gene is TRBJ2-2, the V gene TRBV9; D gene ambiguous. V was cut by 2 bases and J by 4 bases, with 6 bases left in between. Germline CDR1 and CDR2: SGDLS and YYNGEE. The CDR3 is 13 residues long. This CDR3 reads CASSVEVTGELFF. The CDR3 DNA is TGTGCCAGCAGCGTCGAGGTCACCGGGGAGCTGTTTTTT.

A few counts support this clonotype. The gene calls are TRBV6-6 and TRBJ1-1; D possibly corresponds to TRBD1 (5 bases). The CDR3 has 13 residues. Germline CDR1 and CDR2: MNHNY and SVGAGI (reference sequence). V dropped 7 bases and J dropped 10 bases, with 19 bases sitting between them. The CDR3 DNA sequence: TGTGCCAGCACTCAAGAGGGGCCGGGAGGAGCTTTCTTT. Protein: CASTQEGPGGAFF.

The chain links TRBV5-1 to TRBJ2-1; TRBD1 might be the D (5 bases). Trimming removed 3 bases from V and 2 bases from J, with 15 bases in between. Germline V gene sequence: CDR1 SGHRS, CDR2 YFSETQ. This CDR3 contains 16 residues. CDR3 protein: CASSSQDTWPYNEQFF. The CDR3 bases are TGCGCCAGCAGCTCTCAGGACACCTGGCCCTACAATGAGCAGTTCTTC.

This clonotype came up a few times. The V gene is TRBV6-5, the J gene TRBJ1-5; TRBD1 agrees at 7 bases. The V segment lost 2 bases and the J segment 4 bases; nucleotides outside the gene matches: 8. Germline-derived CDR1 and CDR2 are MNHEY and SVGAGI. The CDR3 is 16 amino acids. The CDR3 here is CASSYMIDRVNQPQHF. Here the CDR3 DNA reads TGTGCCAGCAGTTACATGATCGACAGGGTTAATCAGCCCCAGCATTTT.

This clonotype was counted a few times. J is TRBJ2-2 and V is TRBV29-1; tentatively, D is TRBD1 (6 bases). This CDR3 is built from 18 residues. With 1 base removed from V and 1 base from J, the gap between germline ends came to 19 bases. Germline assignment: CDR1 SQVTM and CDR2 ANQGSEA. CDR3 protein: CSVEASPPGHGNTGELFF. The CDR3 bases are TGCAGCGTTGAAGCCTCACCACCGGGACACGGGAACACCGGGGAGCTGTTTTTT.

This clonotype has a handful of counts. The chain links TRBV5-1 to TRBJ2-2, with D possibly matching TRBD2 (5 bases). The CDR3 covers 17 residues. Germline assignment: CDR1 SGHRS and CDR2 YFSETQ. Trimming shortened V by 7 bases and J by 2 bases, and 21 bases separated the two germline ends. This CDR3 reads CASPNRGPGGNTGELFF. CDR3 nucleotide sequence: TGCGCCAGCCCCAATCGAGGACCCGGAGGAAACACCGGGGAGCTGTTTTTT.

V is TRBV6-8 and J is TRBJ2-2; either TRBD1 or TRBD2 may fit D (5 bases each). CDR1 MNHGY and CDR2 SAAAGT come from the germline V gene. The germline V and J ends were trimmed by 0 bases and 5 bases, with 16 bases remaining between them. The CDR3 is 17 amino acids. The CDR3 nucleotides are TGTGCCAGCAGTTACTCGAGGGCAGGGCGGTGGACCGGGGAGCTGTTTTTT. It translates to CASSYSRAGRWTGELFF.

The V gene is TRBV27, the J gene TRBJ2-2, with D tentatively TRBD2 (6 bases). The V end was cut by 5 bases, the J end by 10 bases, with 29 bases between. Germline V CDR1 and CDR2: MNHEY, SMNVEV (reference sequence). This CDR3 comprises 18 residues. The CDR3 is CASSQRTRETFNTMELFF. DNA of the CDR3: TGTGCCAGCAGTCAAAGAACGCGGGAAACCTTTAACACCATGGAGCTGTTTTTT.

For the CDR3, the DNA is TGTGCCAGCAGCCAAGGATGGGGGAGCTCCTACGAGCAGTACTTC. It is translated as CASSQGWGSSYEQYF. The chain is built from TRBV3-1 and TRBJ2-7; D may correspond to TRBD1 or TRBD2 (5 bases each). CDR1 and CDR2 from the germline V gene are LGHDT and YNNKEL (reference sequence). CDR3 length: 15 residues. Between the trimmed V and J ends, which lost 1 base and 0 bases, there was a span of 10 bases.

This clonotype was detected only a few times. V gene TRBV18 combines with J gene TRBJ2-2; 8 bases are shared with TRBD1. The CDR3 loop spans 16 amino acids. The trim removed 1 base at V and 4 bases at J, leaving 5 bases unmatched. Per the germline V gene, CDR1 is KGHSH and CDR2 is LQKENI. CDR3 in DNA: TGTGCCAGCTCACCACTTCCAGGGGGCACCACCGGGGAGCTGTTTTTT. The encoded protein is CASSPLPGGTTGELFF.

The CDR3 reads CSARGQANQPQHF. The CDR3 region has the DNA TGCAGTGCTAGAGGCCAGGCAAATCAGCCCCAGCATTTT. The V call is TRBV20-1, the J call TRBJ1-5; D not certain. The germline gives CDR1 DFQATT, CDR2 SNEGSKA (reference sequence). Trimming removed 1 base from V and 4 bases from J, with 8 bases in between. The length of the CDR3 is 13 residues.

This clonotype turned up a few times. V and J are TRBV5-6 and TRBJ2-5; TRBD2 might be the D (5 bases). Looked up from germline, CDR1 is SGHDT and CDR2 is YYEEEE. Trimming took off 0 bases at V and 4 bases at J, with 13 bases between the two ends. CDR3 length: 15 residues. The CDR3 spells CASSLVMGGGETQYF. CDR3 nucleotide sequence: TGTGCCAGCAGCTTGGTTATGGGTGGAGGAGAGACCCAGTACTTC.

The chain couples TRBV9 to TRBJ2-1; TRBD2 matches 9 bases. This CDR3 spans 16 amino acids. The V and J ends lost 2 bases and 5 bases, in that order; junction bases with no gene match: 8. The germline V gene has CDR1 SGDLS and CDR2 YYNGEE. CDR3 nucleotides: TGTGCCAGCAGCGTCAGTATTAGCGGGGGAAACAATGAGCAGTTCTTC. Protein: CASSVSISGGNNEQFF.

The chain has TRBV9 and TRBJ2-3; tentative D call: TRBD2 (6 bases). This CDR3 comprises 16 residues. V was trimmed by 3 bases and J by 2 bases, leaving 16 bases between them. Germline values: CDR1 SGDLS, CDR2 YYNGEE. The CDR3 nucleotides read TGTGCCAGCAGCGCCAACCCAGGACTAAACACAGATACGCAGTATTTT. This translates into CASSANPGLNTDTQYF.

This rearrangement joins TRBV6-1 to TRBJ2-1; D ambiguous. The length of the CDR3 is 10 residues. V was pared by 11 bases and J by 2 bases, with 4 bases between. Germline V lookup: CDR1 MNHNS, CDR2 SASEGT. In nucleotides, the CDR3 is TGTGCCTCCGCCTACAATGAGCAGTTCTTC. It codes for CASAYNEQFF.

The J gene is TRBJ1-2, the V gene TRBV29-1; D is perhaps TRBD1 (5 bases). Between the trimmed V and J ends, which lost 5 bases and 7 bases, there was a span of 17 bases. Germline-derived CDR1 and CDR2 are SQVTM and ANQGSEA. The CDR3 has 13 amino acids. The CDR3 protein is CSVLGHNTGGYTF. In DNA, the CDR3 is TGCAGCGTTTTGGGGCACAATACCGGTGGCTACACCTTC.

The chain recombines TRBV12-3 or TRBV12-4 with TRBJ1-1; no definite D call. This CDR3 contains 14 residues. Between the trimmed V and J ends, which lost 3 bases and 0 bases, there was a span of 8 bases. The CDR3: CASSFPNLNTEAFF. The CDR3 nucleotides read TGTGCCAGCAGTTTTCCAAATTTGAACACTGAAGCTTTCTTT.

The chain couples TRBV12-3 or TRBV12-4 to TRBJ2-5; weak D call: TRBD2 (5 bases). V shed 5 bases and J shed 5 bases, with 15 bases lying between them. CDR3 length: 14 residues. CDR3 in DNA: TGTGCCAGCAGTCCCGTCCGGGGTGGGGAGACCCAGTACTTC. Its protein product is CASSPVRGGETQYF.